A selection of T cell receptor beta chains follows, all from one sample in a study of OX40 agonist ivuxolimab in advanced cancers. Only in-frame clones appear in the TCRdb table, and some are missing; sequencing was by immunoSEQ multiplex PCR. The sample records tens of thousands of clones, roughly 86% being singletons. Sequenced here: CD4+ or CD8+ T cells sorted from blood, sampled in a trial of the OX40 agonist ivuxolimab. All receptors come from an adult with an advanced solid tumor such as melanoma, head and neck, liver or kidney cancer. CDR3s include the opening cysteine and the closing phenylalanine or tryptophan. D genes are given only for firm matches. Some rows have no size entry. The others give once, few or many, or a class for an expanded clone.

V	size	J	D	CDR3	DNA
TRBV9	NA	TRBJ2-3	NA	CASSVAGGHTDTQYF	TGTGCCAGCAGCGTAGCCGGGGGCCACACAGATACGCAGTATTTT
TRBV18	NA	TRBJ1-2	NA	CASSPGQTAGYGYTF	TGTGCCAGCTCACCAGGACAGACGGCGGGCTATGGCTACACCTTC
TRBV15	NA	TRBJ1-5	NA	CATSSKLGINQPQHF	TGTGCCACCAGCAGTAAGTTGGGGATCAATCAGCCCCAGCATTTT
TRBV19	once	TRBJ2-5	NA	CASSSLIGTQYF	TGTGCCAGTAGCTCCTTAATCGGGACCCAGTACTTC
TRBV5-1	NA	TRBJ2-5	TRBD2	CASSSSGATQETQYF	TGCGCCAGCAGCTCTAGCGGGGCGACCCAAGAGACCCAGTACTTC
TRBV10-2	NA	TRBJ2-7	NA	CASSESWQGIYEQYF	TGCGCCAGCAGTGAGTCGTGGCAGGGGATCTACGAGCAGTACTTC
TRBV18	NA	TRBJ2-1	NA	CASSPKRNEQFF	TGTGCCAGCTCACCAAAGAGGAATGAGCAGTTCTTC
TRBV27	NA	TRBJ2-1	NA	CASRLIQGSYNEQFF	TGTGCCAGCCGCCTAATCCAGGGCTCCTACAATGAGCAGTTCTTC
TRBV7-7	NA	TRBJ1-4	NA	CASRTGSPNEKLFF	TGTGCTAGCAGGACCGGGAGCCCTAATGAAAAACTGTTTTTT
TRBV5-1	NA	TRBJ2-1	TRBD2	CASSLVAGGSYNEQFF	TGCGCCAGCAGCTTGGTGGCGGGGGGATCCTACAATGAGCAGTTCTTC